The next 30 T cell receptor beta chains were all read from a single sample in a study of OX40 agonist ivuxolimab in advanced cancers. Receptor amplification or capture employed the immunoSEQ multiplex PCR assay. TCRdb mirrors the immuneACCESS table, restricted to in-frame sequences. Some clones are absent from its copies; in checked studies, under half trace to an unresolved V gene, and the reason for the others is unknown. This sample holds around 90,000 clones; about 91% were observed only once. The ten largest clones represent under 3% of the sample. This sample comprised CD4+ or CD8+ T cells sorted from blood, obtained in a trial of the OX40 agonist ivuxolimab. The origin of the receptors is an adult with an advanced solid tumor such as melanoma, head and neck, liver or kidney cancer.

This chain connects TRBV10-3 to TRBJ1-2; a weak D match, TRBD1 (5 bases). The CDR3 spans 13 residues. V was trimmed by 2 bases and J by 4 bases, leaving 8 bases between them. The germline CDR1 and CDR2 sequences are ENHRY and SYGVKD. CDR3 region: CAISEVGGYGYTF. DNA for the CDR3: TGTGCCATCAGTGAGGTGGGGGGCTATGGCTACACCTTC.

The chain combines TRBV5-1 with TRBJ2-7; tentative D call: TRBD1 (5 bases). CDR1 is SGHRS and CDR2 is YFSETQ in the germline V gene. With 3 bases removed from V and 2 bases from J, the gap between germline ends came to 12 bases. CDR3 length equals 14 residues. The CDR3 nucleotides read TGCGCCAGCAGCTCAAGACAGCAAGCCTACGAGCAGTACTTC. Its translation: CASSSRQQAYEQYF. The entire variable domain, with the rest obtained from reference TRBV5-1 and TRBJ2-7, is as follows: KAGVTQTPRYLIKTRGQQVTLSCSPISGHRSVSWYQQTPGQGLQFLFEYFSETQRNKGNFPGRFSGRQFSNSRSEMNVSTLELGDSALYLCASSSRQQAYEQYFGPGTRLTVT.

The chain carries TRBV18 and TRBJ1-2, with D unclear. Trimming took 2 bases from V and 4 from J, leaving 8 bases between them. Germline CDR1 is KGHSH and CDR2 is LQKENI. The CDR3 is made up of 13 amino acids. The CDR3 DNA reads as TGTGCCAGCTCACCAGACCGATCCTATGGCTACACCTTC. Its translation: CASSPDRSYGYTF.

This chain joins TRBV27 and TRBJ1-5, with 12 bases fitting TRBD1. CDR1 MNHEY and CDR2 SMNVEV come from the germline V gene (reference sequence). This CDR3 is built from 14 residues. After removal of 6 bases from V and 7 bases from J, the junction contained 4 bases not matched to a gene. This CDR3 reads CASRGQGAGQPQHF. CDR3 coding DNA: TGTGCCAGCAGGGGACAGGGGGCTGGCCAGCCCCAGCATTTT.

This chain connects TRBV7-8 to TRBJ1-4, with TRBD1 matching over 7 bases. CDR3 length equals 15 residues. Unmatched junction bases numbered 8, after V lost 2 bases and J lost 8 bases. CDR1 and CDR2 (germline): SGHVS, FQNEAQ. The CDR3 region has the DNA TGTGCCAGCAGCTTATTCACAGGGGAAAAAGAAAAACTGTTTTTT. The encoded protein is CASSLFTGEKEKLFF.

The rearrangement joins TRBV25-1 to TRBJ2-5, with 7 bases aligning to TRBD1. The end of the DNA fits TRBJ2-7 better, so the J call may be wrong. The CDR3 is made up of 13 amino acids. Germline CDR1 is MGHDK and CDR2 is SYGVNS. CDR3 nucleotide sequence: TGTGCCACCGGGACAGTCCATTCCTACGAGCAGTACTTC. It translates to CATGTVHSYEQYF.

The chain has TRBV28 and TRBJ2-7, with 8 positions matching TRBD1. J was trimmed by 0 bases and V by 6 bases; bases with no gene match: 7. Looked up from germline, CDR1 is MDHEN and CDR2 is SYDVKM. The length of the CDR3 is 15 residues. DNA for the CDR3: TGTGCCAGCAGACCCACCGGGACAGGCTCCTACGAGCAGTACTTC. This encodes CASRPTGTGSYEQYF.

This clone appeared a single time. V gene TRBV6-5 combines with J gene TRBJ1-5; D gene uncertain. This CDR3 region has 13 residues. V was shortened by 6 bases and J by 3 bases, with 9 bases between the two germline ends. In germline, CDR1 is MNHEY, CDR2 SVGAGI. The DNA of the CDR3 is TGTGCCAGCAGGAATACTATCAATCAGCCCCAGCATTTT. Translated: CASRNTINQPQHF.

V gene TRBV11-2 combines with J gene TRBJ2-2; the match to TRBD1 covers 10 bases. Germline V gene lookup returns CDR1 SGHAT and CDR2 FQNNGV. Losses at the gene ends were 5 bases for V and 6 bases for J; bases not matched to a gene: 3. The CDR3 has 14 amino acids. The CDR3 DNA reads as TGTGCCAGCAGCCGGGGACAGGGGTCCGGGGAGCTGTTTTTT. This codes for CASSRGQGSGELFF. Variable domain in full (rest from reference TRBV11-2 and TRBJ2-2): EAGVAQSPRYKIIEKRQSVAFWCNPISGHATLYWYQQILGQGPKLLIQFQNNGVVDDSQLPKDRFSAERLKGVDSTLKIQPAKLEDSAVYLCASSRGQGSGELFFGEGSRLTVL.

The V gene is TRBV4-2, the J gene TRBJ2-1; 7 bases are a match to TRBD2. The germline V gene encodes CDR1 LGHNA and CDR2 YNFKEQ. Trimming took 1 base from V and 6 from J; bases not matched to a gene: 9. The length of the CDR3 is 16 residues. The CDR3 is CASSQVSAGVSNEQFF. DNA for the CDR3: TGTGCCAGCAGCCAAGTAAGCGCGGGAGTGAGCAATGAGCAGTTCTTC.

The rearrangement uses TRBV5-1 and TRBJ2-1; 7 bases fit TRBD1. Germline-derived CDR1 and CDR2 are SGHRS and YFSETQ. This CDR3 region has 16 residues. With V trimmed by 0 bases and J by 7 bases, 10 bases remained unmatched. In DNA, the CDR3 is TGCGCCAGCAGCTTGGGCCCTAACACAGGGGAGAATGAGCAGTTCTTC. Translated: CASSLGPNTGENEQFF.

The CDR3 DNA reads as TGTGCCAGCGCCATCGGGGTCAGTCAAGAGACCCAGTACTTC. This gives the protein CASAIGVSQETQYF. This chain joins TRBV14 and TRBJ2-5; D possibly corresponds to TRBD2 (5 bases). CDR1 is SGHDN and CDR2 is FVKESK in the germline V gene. V lost 8 bases and J lost 2, with 15 bases in between. This CDR3 region has 14 residues.

This clone was counted a single time. The chain recombines TRBV6-4 with TRBJ2-7, with 8 bases fitting TRBD1. The V and J ends lost 4 bases and 0 bases, in that order; junction bases with no gene match: 5. This CDR3 spans 15 amino acids. Germline V CDR1 and CDR2: MRHNA, SNTAGT. Here the CDR3 DNA reads TGTGCCAGCAGTGGGGACAGGCGAGGCTCCTACGAGCAGTACTTC. It yields the protein CASSGDRRGSYEQYF.

The sample holds one count of this clone. V usage is TRBV20-1 and J usage is TRBJ1-2; perhaps TRBD1 as D (5 bases). Looked up from germline, CDR1 is DFQATT and CDR2 is SNEGSKA (reference sequence). Trimming took 6 bases from V and 8 from J, leaving 7 bases between them. The CDR3 runs to 9 residues. CDR3 region: CSAGGGYTF. The CDR3 DNA sequence: TGCAGTGCCGGGGGGGGCTACACCTTC.

The chain couples TRBV10-3 to TRBJ2-6, with 10 bases fitting TRBD1. Losses at the gene ends were 3 bases for V and 4 bases for J; bases not matched to a gene: 12. Germline CDR1 and CDR2: ENHRY and SYGVKD. The CDR3 consists of 19 residues. The CDR3 nucleotides read TGTGCCATCAGTGAACCTCCGGGACAGGGGCACATCGGGGCCAACGTCCTGACTTTC. Encoded protein: CAISEPPGQGHIGANVLTF.

The DNA for the CDR3 is TGTGCCAGCAGCTTAGAGGACGAGCAGTACTTC. Translated, it gives CASSLEDEQYF. The gene calls are TRBV7-8 and TRBJ2-7; D unclear. CDR1 and CDR2 (germline): SGHVS, FQNEAQ. This CDR3 has 11 residues. Trimming removed 1 base from V and 5 bases from J, with 3 bases in between. Complete variable domain (other parts from reference TRBV7-8 and TRBJ2-7): GAGVSQSPRYKVAKRGQDVALRCDPISGHVSLFWYQQALGQGPEFLTYFQNEAQLDKSGLPSDRFFAERPEGSVSTLKIQRTQQEDSAVYLCASSLEDEQYFGPGTRLTVT.

The gene calls are TRBV5-1 and TRBJ2-1, with D maybe TRBD2 (5 bases). This CDR3 comprises 14 residues. Per germline, CDR1 SGHRS and CDR2 YFSETQ. V lost 4 bases and J lost 6, with 14 bases in between. The DNA for the CDR3 is TGCGCCAGCAGCCTGCACCGGGAACTCAATGAGCAGTTCTTC. This encodes CASSLHRELNEQFF.

The rearrangement joins TRBV10-3 to TRBJ1-5; D ambiguous. The V gene's germline CDR1 is ENHRY and CDR2 SYGVKD. V was shortened by 10 bases and J by 4 bases, with 14 bases between the two germline ends. The CDR3 loop spans 13 amino acids. For the CDR3, the DNA is TGTGCCACTCAGGATGATGGGAATCAGCCCCAGCATTTT. It encodes CATQDDGNQPQHF.

This chain joins TRBV12-1 and TRBJ2-7; the table calls TRBD2, which could not be checked here. TRBV12-1 corresponds to a pseudogene. CDR3 size: 17 residues. CDR3 sequence reads: CASSFEASGRTNRGQYF. DNA of the CDR3: TGTGCCAGCAGCTTTGAGGCTAGCGGGAGGACAAACCGCGGGCAGTACTTC.

In nucleotides, the CDR3 is TGCGCCAGCAGTCGCGGCCTCCAAGAGACCCAGTACTTC. Protein sequence: CASSRGLQETQYF. The rearrangement joins TRBV4-1 to TRBJ2-5; D uncertain. Trimming shortened V by 6 bases and J by 1 base, and 9 bases separated the two germline ends. CDR1 is MGHRA, CDR2 YSYEKL, per germline. This CDR3 contains 13 residues.

This chain links TRBV6-5 with TRBJ2-6, with D unclear. This CDR3 contains 16 residues. Germline lookup yields CDR1 MNHEY and CDR2 SVGAGI. Between the trimmed V and J ends, which lost 4 bases and 4 bases, there was a span of 14 bases. CDR3 sequence (DNA): TGTGCCAGCAGTTCCCGGACCCGAGGAGGGGCCAACGTCCTGACTTTC. Translating it yields CASSSRTRGGANVLTF.

The CDR3 nucleotides are TGTGCCAGCAGTAATCTAGCGGGAGGGCCCAGTGATACGCAGTATTTT. It translates to CASSNLAGGPSDTQYF. The chain links TRBV28 to TRBJ2-3; TRBD2 matches at 12 bases. V trimming: 5 bases; J trimming: 6 bases; junction bases outside the gene matches: 9. The CDR3 is 16 residues long. Germline V CDR1 and CDR2: MDHEN, SYDVKM. Together with reference TRBV28 and TRBJ2-3, the CDR3 gives the full variable domain: DVKVTQSSRYLVKRTGEKVFLECVQDMDHENMFWYRQDPGLGLRLIYFSYDVKMKEKGDIPEGYSVSREKKERFSLILESASTNQTSMYLCASSNLAGGPSDTQYFGPGTRLTVL.

The chain has TRBV5-6 and TRBJ1-4, with D unresolved. Germline lookup yields CDR1 SGHDT and CDR2 YYEEEE. There are 15 residues in the CDR3. Trimming left V 4 bases short and J 3 bases short, with 13 bases between. The CDR3 reads CASSVVSWANEKLFF. The CDR3 region has the DNA TGTGCCAGCAGCGTAGTTTCTTGGGCTAATGAAAAACTGTTTTTT.

V is TRBV6-1 and J is TRBJ2-1, with 8 bases aligning to TRBD2. CDR3 length equals 15 residues. The V segment lost 10 bases and the J segment 6 bases; nucleotides outside the gene matches: 14. CDR1 and CDR2 from the germline V gene are MNHNS and SASEGT. DNA of the CDR3: TGTGCCACCGTCGACGGGAGGGCCTCCGCCAATGAGCAGTTCTTC. Its translation is CATVDGRASANEQFF.

The V and J genes are TRBV28 and TRBJ2-7; no firm D call. Germline CDR1 is MDHEN and CDR2 is SYDVKM. Trimming removed 4 bases at V and 8 bases at J, with 9 bases between. This CDR3 is 11 amino acids long. This CDR3 reads CASSYDRQQYF. The CDR3 DNA reads as TGTGCCAGCAGTTATGATCGGCAGCAGTACTTC.

This chain links TRBV28 with TRBJ2-7, with a weak D call TRBD2 (5 bases). Trimming stripped 5 bases from V and 9 bases from J, with 17 bases between. Per germline, CDR1 MDHEN and CDR2 SYDVKM. The CDR3 has 13 amino acids. The CDR3 sequence is CASSPPRVGGQYF. For the CDR3, the DNA is TGTGCCAGCAGTCCACCCCGGGTCGGAGGGCAGTACTTC.

This clone was detected once. The chain couples TRBV2 to TRBJ1-1; no clear D. Trimming removed 1 base from V and 6 bases from J, with 6 bases in between. The V gene's germline CDR1 is SNHLY and CDR2 FYNNEI. There are 12 residues in the CDR3. CDR3 DNA sequence: TGTGCCAGCAGTGAAGTTCGGGCTGAAGCTTTCTTT. Its protein is CASSEVRAEAFF.

This clone was found a few times. CDR3 sequence: CASKTGAYGYTF. CDR3 coding DNA: TGTGCCAGCAAAACAGGGGCCTATGGCTACACCTTC. This chain joins TRBV6-1 and TRBJ1-2; 7 bases map to TRBD1. J lost 4 bases, V lost 7 bases, and 3 bases had no gene match. The germline V gene encodes CDR1 MNHNS and CDR2 SASEGT. The CDR3 length is 12 residues.

The V gene is TRBV28, the J gene TRBJ2-5; possibly TRBD1 or TRBD2 for D (5 bases each). The J call could be wrong; TRBJ2-7 is a better fit for the DNA end. This CDR3 is 15 amino acids long. Germline V lookup: CDR1 MDHEN, CDR2 SYDVKM. The CDR3 region has the DNA TGTGCCAGCAAACCCTCGGGACCCCCAACCTACGAGCAGTACTTC. Its protein is CASKPSGPPTYEQYF.

The rearrangement joins TRBV11-2 to TRBJ2-3, with 8 bases aligning to TRBD2. Germline V gene sequence: CDR1 SGHAT, CDR2 FQNNGV. This CDR3 comprises 14 residues. The trim removed 0 bases at V and 5 bases at J, leaving 1 base unmatched. The CDR3 sequence is CASSLEAGVDTQYF. The CDR3 bases are TGTGCCAGCAGCTTAGAAGCGGGGGTAGATACGCAGTATTTT.